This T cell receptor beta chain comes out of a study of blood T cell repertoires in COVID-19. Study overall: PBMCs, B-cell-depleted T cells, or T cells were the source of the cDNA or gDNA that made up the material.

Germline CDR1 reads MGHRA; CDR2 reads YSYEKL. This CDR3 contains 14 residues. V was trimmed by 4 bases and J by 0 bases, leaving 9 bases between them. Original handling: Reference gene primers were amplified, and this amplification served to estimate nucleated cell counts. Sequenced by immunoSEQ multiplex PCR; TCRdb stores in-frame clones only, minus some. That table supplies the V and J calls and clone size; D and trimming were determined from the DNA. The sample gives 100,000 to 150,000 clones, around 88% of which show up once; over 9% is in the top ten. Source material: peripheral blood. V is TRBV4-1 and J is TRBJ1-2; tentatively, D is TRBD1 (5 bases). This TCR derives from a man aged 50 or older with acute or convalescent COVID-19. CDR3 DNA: TGCGCCAGCAGCCCCGAGACAGCTAACTATGGCTACACCTTC. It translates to CASSPETANYGYTF.